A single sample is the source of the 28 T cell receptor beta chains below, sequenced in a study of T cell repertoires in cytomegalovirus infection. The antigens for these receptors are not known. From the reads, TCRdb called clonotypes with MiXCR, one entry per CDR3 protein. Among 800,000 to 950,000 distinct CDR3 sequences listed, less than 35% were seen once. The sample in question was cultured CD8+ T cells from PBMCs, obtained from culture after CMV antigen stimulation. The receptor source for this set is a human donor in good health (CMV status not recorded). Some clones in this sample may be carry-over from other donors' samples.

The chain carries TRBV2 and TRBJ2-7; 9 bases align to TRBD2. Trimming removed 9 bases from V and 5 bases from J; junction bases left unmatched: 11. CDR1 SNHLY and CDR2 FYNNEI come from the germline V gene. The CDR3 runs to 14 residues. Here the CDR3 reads CARPGLAGLNEQYF. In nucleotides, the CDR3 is TGTGCCAGGCCAGGGCTAGCGGGGTTAAACGAGCAGTACTTC. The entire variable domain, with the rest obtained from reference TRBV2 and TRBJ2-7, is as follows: EPEVTQTPSHQVTQMGQEVILRCVPISNHLYFYWYRQILGQKVEFLVSFYNNEISEKSEIFDDQFSVERPDGSNFTLKIRSTKLEDSAMYFCARPGLAGLNEQYFGPGTRLTVT.

The CDR3 reads CASSYSSEAFF. The CDR3 bases are TGTGCCAGCAGTTACTCTTCCGAAGCTTTCTTT. The chain carries TRBV6-6 and TRBJ1-1; D call uncertain. V was shortened by 0 bases and J by 8 bases, with 4 bases between the two germline ends. The CDR3 runs 11 residues. The germline gives CDR1 MNHNY, CDR2 SVGAGI (reference sequence).

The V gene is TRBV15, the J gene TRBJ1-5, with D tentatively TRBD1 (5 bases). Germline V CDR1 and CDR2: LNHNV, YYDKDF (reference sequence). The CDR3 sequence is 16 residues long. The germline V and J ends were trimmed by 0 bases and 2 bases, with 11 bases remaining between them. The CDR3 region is CATSRDRREGNQPQHF. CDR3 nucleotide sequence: TGTGCCACCAGCAGAGATCGCAGGGAGGGCAATCAGCCCCAGCATTTT.

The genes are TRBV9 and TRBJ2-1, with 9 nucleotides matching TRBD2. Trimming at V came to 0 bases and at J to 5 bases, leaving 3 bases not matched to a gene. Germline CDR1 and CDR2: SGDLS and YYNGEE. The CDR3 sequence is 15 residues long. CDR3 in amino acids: CASSVGQRGDNEQFF. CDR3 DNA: TGTGCCAGCAGCGTAGGCCAGCGGGGGGACAATGAGCAGTTCTTC.

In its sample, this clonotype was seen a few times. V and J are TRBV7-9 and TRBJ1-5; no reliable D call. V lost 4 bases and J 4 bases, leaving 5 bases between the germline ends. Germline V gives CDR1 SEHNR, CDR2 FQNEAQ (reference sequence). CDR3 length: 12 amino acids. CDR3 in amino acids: CASSSKNQPQHF. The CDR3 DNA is TGTGCCAGCAGCTCGAAAAATCAGCCCCAGCATTTT.

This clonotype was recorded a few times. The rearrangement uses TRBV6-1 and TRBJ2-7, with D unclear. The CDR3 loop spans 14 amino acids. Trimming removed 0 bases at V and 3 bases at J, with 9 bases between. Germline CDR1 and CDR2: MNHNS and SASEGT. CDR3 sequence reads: CASSEALLFYEQYF. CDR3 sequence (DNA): TGTGCCAGCAGTGAAGCGCTCCTTTTCTACGAGCAGTACTTC.

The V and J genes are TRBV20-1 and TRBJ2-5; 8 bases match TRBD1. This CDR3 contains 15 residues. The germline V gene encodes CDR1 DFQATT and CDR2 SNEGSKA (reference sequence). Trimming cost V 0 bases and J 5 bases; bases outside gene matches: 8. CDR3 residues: CSARDRAGGLETQYF. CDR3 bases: TGCAGTGCTAGAGATAGAGCAGGGGGCTTGGAGACCCAGTACTTC.

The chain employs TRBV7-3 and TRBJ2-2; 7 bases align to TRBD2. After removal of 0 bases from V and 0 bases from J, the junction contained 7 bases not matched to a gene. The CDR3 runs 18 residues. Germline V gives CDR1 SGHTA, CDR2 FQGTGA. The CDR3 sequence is CASSLTGGVVSNTGELFF. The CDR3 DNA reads TGTGCCAGCAGCTTAACGGGGGGGGTAGTTTCGAACACCGGGGAGCTGTTTTTT.

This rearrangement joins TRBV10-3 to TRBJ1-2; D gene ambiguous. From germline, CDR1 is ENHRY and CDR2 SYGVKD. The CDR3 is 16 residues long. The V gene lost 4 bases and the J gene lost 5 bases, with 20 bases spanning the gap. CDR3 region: CAISALVRELEYGYTF. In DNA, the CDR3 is TGTGCCATCAGTGCATTAGTGCGGGAACTGGAATATGGCTACACCTTC.

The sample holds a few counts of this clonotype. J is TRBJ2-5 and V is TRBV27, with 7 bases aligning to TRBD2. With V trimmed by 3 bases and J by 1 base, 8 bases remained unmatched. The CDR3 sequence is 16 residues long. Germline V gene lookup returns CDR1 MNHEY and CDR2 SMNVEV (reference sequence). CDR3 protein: CASSLVSGGGQETQYF. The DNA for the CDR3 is TGTGCCAGCAGTTTGGTTTCGGGCGGGGGCCAAGAGACCCAGTACTTC.

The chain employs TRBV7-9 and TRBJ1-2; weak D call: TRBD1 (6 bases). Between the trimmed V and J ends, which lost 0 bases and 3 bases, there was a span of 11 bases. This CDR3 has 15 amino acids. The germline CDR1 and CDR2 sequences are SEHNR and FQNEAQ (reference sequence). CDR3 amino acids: CASSLASGGDYGYTF. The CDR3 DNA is TGTGCCAGCAGCTTAGCGAGCGGGGGCGACTATGGCTACACCTTC.

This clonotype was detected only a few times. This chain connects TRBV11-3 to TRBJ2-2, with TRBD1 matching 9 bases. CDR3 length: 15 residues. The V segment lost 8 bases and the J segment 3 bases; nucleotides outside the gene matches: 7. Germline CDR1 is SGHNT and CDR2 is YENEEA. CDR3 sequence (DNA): TGTGCCAGCGGTTCCCGGGACAGGGACACCGGGGAGCTGTTTTTT. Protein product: CASGSRDRDTGELFF. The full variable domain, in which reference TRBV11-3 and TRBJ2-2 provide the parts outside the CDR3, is EAGVVQSPRYKIIEKKQPVAFWCNPISGHNTLYWYLQNLGQGPELLIRYENEEAVDDSQLPKDRFSAERLKGVDSTLKIQPAELGDSAVYLCASGSRDRDTGELFFGEGSRLTVL.

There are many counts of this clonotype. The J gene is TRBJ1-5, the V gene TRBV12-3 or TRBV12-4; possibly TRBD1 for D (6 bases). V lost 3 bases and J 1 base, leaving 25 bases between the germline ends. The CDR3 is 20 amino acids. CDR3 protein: CASSLFPPLYGGRSNQPQHF. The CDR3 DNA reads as TGTGCCAGCAGTTTGTTCCCTCCCCTTTACGGGGGGCGAAGCAATCAGCCCCAGCATTTT.

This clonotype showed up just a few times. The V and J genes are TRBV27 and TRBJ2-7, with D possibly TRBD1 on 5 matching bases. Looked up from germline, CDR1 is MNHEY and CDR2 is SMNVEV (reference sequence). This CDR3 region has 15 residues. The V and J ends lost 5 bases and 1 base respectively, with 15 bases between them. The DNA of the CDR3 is TGTGCCAGCAGTCCGGCAGGGTCTGGATCCTACGAGCAGTACGTC. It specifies CASSPAGSGSYEQYV.

The DNA for the CDR3 is TGTGCCAGCAGCTTAGGCAACATGGTGACTGGAAACACCATATATTTT. Its translation: CASSLGNMVTGNTIYF. This chain connects TRBV5-6 to TRBJ1-3; no firm D call. Germline CDR1 is SGHDT and CDR2 is YYEEEE. V was pared by 2 bases and J by 2 bases, with 14 bases between. The CDR3 consists of 16 residues.

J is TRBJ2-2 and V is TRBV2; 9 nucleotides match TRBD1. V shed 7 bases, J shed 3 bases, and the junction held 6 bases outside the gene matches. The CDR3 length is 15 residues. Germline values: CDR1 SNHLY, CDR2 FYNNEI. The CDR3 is CASTGQGGYTGELFF. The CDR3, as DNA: TGTGCCAGCACGGGACAGGGAGGATACACCGGGGAGCTGTTTTTT.

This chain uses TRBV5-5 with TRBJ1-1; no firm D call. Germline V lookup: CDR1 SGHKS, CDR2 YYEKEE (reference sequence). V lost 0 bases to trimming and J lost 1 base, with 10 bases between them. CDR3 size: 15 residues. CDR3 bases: TGTGCCAGCAGCTTGGTATGGACCCAGAACACTGAAGCTTTCTTT. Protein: CASSLVWTQNTEAFF.

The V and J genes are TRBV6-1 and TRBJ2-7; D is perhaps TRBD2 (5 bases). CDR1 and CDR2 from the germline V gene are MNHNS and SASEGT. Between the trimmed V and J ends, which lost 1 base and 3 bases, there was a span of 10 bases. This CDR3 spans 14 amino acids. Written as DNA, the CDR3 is TGTGCCAGCAGTGAAGTAGGCGGGTACTACGAGCAGTACTTC. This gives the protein CASSEVGGYYEQYF.

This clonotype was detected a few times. The CDR3 DNA is TGTGCCAGCAGCTTTACTCTCTACGAGCAGTACTTC. Amino acid sequence: CASSFTLYEQYF. The genes are TRBV7-6 and TRBJ2-7, with D unresolved. Per the germline V gene, CDR1 is SGHVS and CDR2 is FNYEAQ. V shed 3 bases and J shed 3 bases, with 6 bases lying between them. The CDR3 is 12 amino acids.

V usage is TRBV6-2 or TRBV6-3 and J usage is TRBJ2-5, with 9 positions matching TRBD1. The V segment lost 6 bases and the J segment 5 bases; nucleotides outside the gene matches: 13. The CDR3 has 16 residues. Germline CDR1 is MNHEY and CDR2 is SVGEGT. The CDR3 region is CASSNPWTGVDETQYF. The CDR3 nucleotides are TGTGCCAGCAGCAACCCCTGGACAGGGGTTGATGAGACCCAGTACTTC.

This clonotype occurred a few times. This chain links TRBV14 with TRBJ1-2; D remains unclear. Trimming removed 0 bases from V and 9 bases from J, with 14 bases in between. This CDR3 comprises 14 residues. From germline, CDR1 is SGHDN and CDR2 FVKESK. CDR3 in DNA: TGTGCCAGCAGCCAAGAGGACGTATTTTTGAGCTACACCTTC. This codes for CASSQEDVFLSYTF.

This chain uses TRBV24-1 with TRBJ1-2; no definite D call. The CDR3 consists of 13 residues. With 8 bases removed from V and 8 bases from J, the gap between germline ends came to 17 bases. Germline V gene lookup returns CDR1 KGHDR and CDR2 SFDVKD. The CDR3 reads CATTDGDGWGYTF. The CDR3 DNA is TGTGCCACCACTGACGGTGATGGATGGGGCTACACCTTC.

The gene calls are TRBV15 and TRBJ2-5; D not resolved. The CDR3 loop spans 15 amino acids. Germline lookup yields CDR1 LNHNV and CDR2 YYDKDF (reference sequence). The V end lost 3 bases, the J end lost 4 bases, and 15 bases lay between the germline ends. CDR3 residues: CATSSLQQEPETQYF. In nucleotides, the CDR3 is TGTGCCACCAGCAGCCTACAGCAAGAACCAGAGACCCAGTACTTC.

CDR3 DNA sequence: TGTGCCAGCAGTTACTCGAGACAGAGGAGCACAGATACGCAGTATTTT. It translates to CASSYSRQRSTDTQYF. The genes are TRBV6-2 or TRBV6-3 and TRBJ2-3; TRBD1 might be the D (5 bases). The V end lost 0 bases, the J end lost 0 bases, and 10 bases lay between the germline ends. This CDR3 has 16 amino acids. Per germline, CDR1 MNHEY and CDR2 SVGEGT.

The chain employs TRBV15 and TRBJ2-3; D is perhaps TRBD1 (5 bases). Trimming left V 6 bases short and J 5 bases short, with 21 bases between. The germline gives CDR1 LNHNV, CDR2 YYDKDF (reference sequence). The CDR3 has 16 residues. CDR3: CATSSKAGSVEDTQYF. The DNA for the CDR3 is TGTGCCACCAGTTCCAAGGCAGGGTCGGTGGAAGATACGCAGTATTTT.

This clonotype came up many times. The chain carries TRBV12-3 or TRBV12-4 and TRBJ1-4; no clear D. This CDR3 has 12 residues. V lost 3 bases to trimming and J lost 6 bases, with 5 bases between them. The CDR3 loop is CASSLWDEKLFF. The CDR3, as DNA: TGTGCCAGCAGTTTGTGGGATGAAAAACTGTTTTTT.

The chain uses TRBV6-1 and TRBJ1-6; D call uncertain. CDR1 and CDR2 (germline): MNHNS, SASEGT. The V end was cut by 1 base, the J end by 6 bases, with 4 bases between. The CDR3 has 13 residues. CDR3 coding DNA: TGTGCCAGCAGTGAAGTTGGTAATTCACCCCTCCACTTT. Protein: CASSEVGNSPLHF.

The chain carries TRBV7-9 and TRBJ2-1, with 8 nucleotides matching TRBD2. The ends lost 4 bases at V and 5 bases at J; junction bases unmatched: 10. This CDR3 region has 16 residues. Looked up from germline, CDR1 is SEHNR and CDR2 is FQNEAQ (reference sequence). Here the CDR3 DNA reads TGTGCCAGCAGCTCTCCTTCGAAAGCGGGGGACAATGAGCAGTTCTTC. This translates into CASSSPSKAGDNEQFF.